This T cell receptor (beta chain) was recovered during a study of Graves' ophthalmopathy and Graves' hyperthyroidism. Whole-study findings and limits: Ophthalmopathy could be told apart from stable hyperthyroidism by a 13-signature model (about 88% sensitivity, over 65% specificity).

Amplifying from RNA transcripts, the study obtained TCR beta CDR3 regions. RT-PCR was first run with HTBI primers, then multiplex PCR in a second round. TCRdb passed the multiplex PCR reads through MiXCR, listing each CDR3 protein once. This sample has 200,000 to 250,000 distinct CDR3 sequences, with around a fifth found just once. Germline CDR1 and CDR2: DFQATT and SNEGSKA (reference sequence). Trimming stripped 3 bases from V and 2 bases from J, with 7 bases between. This CDR3 region has 12 residues. In this sample, this clonotype turned up many times. What it binds is not known. This receptor was identified in a woman aged 50 to 65 with Graves' ophthalmopathy. The genes are TRBV20-1 and TRBJ1-1; possible D gene TRBD1, 5 bases. What was sequenced was peripheral blood. CDR3 in DNA: TGCAGTGCTAGTGACAGCAACACTGAAGCTTTCTTT. It specifies CSASDSNTEAFF.